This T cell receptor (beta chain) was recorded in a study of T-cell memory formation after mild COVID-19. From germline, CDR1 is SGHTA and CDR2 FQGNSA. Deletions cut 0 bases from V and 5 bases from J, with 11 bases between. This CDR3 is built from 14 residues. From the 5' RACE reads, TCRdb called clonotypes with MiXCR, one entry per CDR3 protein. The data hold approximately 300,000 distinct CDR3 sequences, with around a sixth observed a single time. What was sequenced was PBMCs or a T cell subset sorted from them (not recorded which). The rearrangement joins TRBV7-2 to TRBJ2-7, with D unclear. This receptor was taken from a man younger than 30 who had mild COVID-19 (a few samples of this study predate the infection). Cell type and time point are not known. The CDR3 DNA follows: TGTGCCAGCAGCTTAGCGCGTTTACCCGACGAGCAGTACTTC. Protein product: CASSLARLPDEQYF.